This T cell receptor (beta chain) came from a study of response to subunit inactivated influenza vaccine. Via MiXCR, TCRdb re-called the RT-PCR reads, giving one row per CDR3 protein. The table lists about 540,000 distinct CDR3 sequences, roughly a quarter of them singletons. The sample also formed part of further work on T cells expressing NK-cell markers. As that report states: In generating TCR beta cDNA, 5'RACE template switching with UMIs was used. Dominance of the CD3+CD56-NKG2C+ fraction by these clonotypes also held in a few donors.

The sample in question was CD4+ T cells sorted from PBMCs, obtained 11 to 12 days after vaccination. The receptor was isolated from a man aged 50 or older who received an inactivated influenza vaccine.

The CDR3 DNA sequence: TGTGCCAGCAGCCAAGAAAGGGTGGGCGTAAATGAGCAGTTCTTC. Translated: CASSQERVGVNEQFF. This rearrangement joins TRBV3-1 to TRBJ2-1, with D hard to call. V lost 0 bases to trimming and J lost 7 bases, with 13 bases between them. The CDR3 sequence is 15 residues long. Germline V gene data show CDR1 as LGHDT and CDR2 as YNNKEL (reference sequence).